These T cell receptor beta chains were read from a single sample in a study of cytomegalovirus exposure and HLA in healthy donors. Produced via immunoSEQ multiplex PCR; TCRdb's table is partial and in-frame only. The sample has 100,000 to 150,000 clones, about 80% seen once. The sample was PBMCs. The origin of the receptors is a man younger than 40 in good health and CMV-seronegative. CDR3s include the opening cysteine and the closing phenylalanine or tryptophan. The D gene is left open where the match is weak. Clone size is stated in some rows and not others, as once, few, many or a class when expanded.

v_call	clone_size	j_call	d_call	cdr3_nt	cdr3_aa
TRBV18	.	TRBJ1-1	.	TGTGCCAGCTCTCCCGGCGGACAAAAGAACACTGAAGCTTTCTTT	CASSPGGQKNTEAFF
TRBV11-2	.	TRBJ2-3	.	TGTGCCAGCAGCTTAGACGGACAGTTTGGGGCAGATACGCAGTATTTT	CASSLDGQFGADTQYF
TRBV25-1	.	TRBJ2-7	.	TGTGCCAGCACACCGGACACGGCGTACGAGCAGTACTTC	CASTPDTAYEQYF
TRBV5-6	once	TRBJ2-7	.	TGTGCCAGCAGCTTGGACAGTTTACCCTACGAGCAGTACTTC	CASSLDSLPYEQYF
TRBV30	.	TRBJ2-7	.	TGTGCCTGGAGTCGAAACTCGGACAGTCGCTACGAGCAGTACTTC	CAWSRNSDSRYEQYF
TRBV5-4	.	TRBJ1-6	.	TGTGCCAGCAGCCCGAGGGGGTTGGATTCACCCCTCCACTTT	CASSPRGLDSPLHF
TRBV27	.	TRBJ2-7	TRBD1	TGTGCCAGCAGTAAAGGGACAGGGGAGTCCTACGAGCAGTACTTC	CASSKGTGESYEQYF
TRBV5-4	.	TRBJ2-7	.	TGTGCCAGCAGCACCAGGGGCTGGTCCTACGAGCAGTACTTC	CASSTRGWSYEQYF
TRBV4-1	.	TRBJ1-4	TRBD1	TGCGCCAGCAGCCACCGACAGGGCATTAATGAAAAACTGTTTTTT	CASSHRQGINEKLFF
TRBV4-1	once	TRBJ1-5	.	TGCGCCAGCAGCCAAGATCCAGGGTCCCAGCCCCAGCATTTT	CASSQDPGSQPQHF
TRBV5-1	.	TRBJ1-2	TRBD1	TGCGCCAGCAGCTTGGACCCGACTGACAGGGCGATTAACTATGGCTACACCTTC	CASSLDPTDRAINYGYTF
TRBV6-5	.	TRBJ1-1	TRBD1	TGTGCCAGCAGTGACAGGGTCACTGAAGCTTTCTTT	CASSDRVTEAFF
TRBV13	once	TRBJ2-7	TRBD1	TGTGCCAGCAGCTTAGGCCCGGGACAGGGAGATTACGAGCAGTACTTC	CASSLGPGQGDYEQYF
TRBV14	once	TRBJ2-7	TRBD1	TGTGCCAGCAGCCAAGAATCCTGGACAGGGGACTACGAGCAGTACTTC	CASSQESWTGDYEQYF
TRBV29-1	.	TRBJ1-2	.	TGCAGCGGGGGCGGGACGGCAAATGGCTACACCTTC	CSGGGTANGYTF
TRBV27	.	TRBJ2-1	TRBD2	TGTGCCAGCCGCCAACTCGGGGGGAGATACAATGAGCAGTTCTTC	CASRQLGGRYNEQFF
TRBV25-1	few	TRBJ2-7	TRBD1	TGTGCCAGCAGTGAAAGCCGCCAGGGGGCGGGCGAGCAGTACTTC	CASSESRQGAGEQYF
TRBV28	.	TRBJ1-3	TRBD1	TGTGCCAGCGCGCGGGACAGCTCTGGAAACACCATATATTTT	CASARDSSGNTIYF
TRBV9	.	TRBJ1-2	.	TGTGCCAGCAGCGTAGCTTCTGGGGTCCTCGCGGGGTTCTCTGGCTACACCTTC	CASSVASGVLAGFSGYTF